Each of the 3 T cell receptor beta chains below was sequenced from the same sample in a study of shared clonotypes between healthy human individuals (dated by TCRdb to between 2020 and 2021). Library prep was done by the immunoSEQ multiplex PCR assay. TCRdb took this table from immuneACCESS and kept in-frame rearrangements with V and J called. Such tables lack part of the clones; where checked against another copy, unresolved V genes explain under half of the gap, and the rest is unexplained. The sample table holds around 700,000 clones, of which about two thirds were seen once. Under 2% of the sample is held by the ten biggest clonotypes. Sequencing was performed on memory CD4+ T cells sorted from blood. In the paper's terms, the cell subset or site label means: CD45RA-negative fraction. The source is a woman aged 25 to 39 in good health.

The J gene is TRBJ2-1, the V gene TRBV10-1, with D unclear. Germline loops: CDR1 WNHNN, CDR2 SYGVQD (reference sequence). V lost 4 bases to trimming and J lost 7 bases, with 11 bases between them. This CDR3 contains 13 residues. The CDR3 reads CASSGQTQNEQFF. CDR3 in DNA: TGCGCCAGCAGTGGGCAGACTCAAAATGAGCAGTTCTTC.

The CDR3 DNA reads TGCGCCAGCAGCCTCCAGCGTACGAACACCGGGGAGCTGTTTTTT. It specifies CASSLQRTNTGELFF. V is TRBV5-1 and J is TRBJ2-2; D gene ambiguous. The CDR3 has 15 amino acids. Trimming removed 4 bases from V and 0 bases from J, with 10 bases in between. Germline loops: CDR1 SGHRS, CDR2 YFSETQ.

CDR3 sequence (DNA): TGCGCCAGCAGCCACGGGACAGGCGTTACCTACGAGCAGTACTTC. Translation: CASSHGTGVTYEQYF. The J gene is TRBJ2-7, the V gene TRBV4-1, with 8 bases that match TRBD1. Losses at the gene ends were 3 bases for V and 2 bases for J; bases not matched to a gene: 6. CDR1 is MGHRA, CDR2 YSYEKL, per germline. CDR3 length: 15 residues.